A selection of T cell receptor beta chains follows, all from one sample in a study of a mutant IDH1 vaccine in newly diagnosed glioma. Their antigen targets remain unknown. Sequencing was performed with immunoSEQ multiplex PCR; in TCRdb, only in-frame clones are kept and a portion is missing. The sample consists of roughly 52,000 clones, roughly 80% of them appearing once. Sample: PBMCs, taken from a glioma patient whose treatment included an IDH1 peptide vaccine. Source of these receptors: a middle-aged man with glioma. CDR3s leave out the opening cysteine and the closing phenylalanine or tryptophan. Each record gives: V gene, J gene, CDR3 protein.

v_gene: TRBV7-6; j_gene: TRBJ2-7; CDR3aa: ASSLAPKSRDVRAYEQY
v_gene: TRBV5-1; j_gene: TRBJ1-2; CDR3aa: ASSLPSNAGGYT
v_gene: TRBV29-1; j_gene: TRBJ1-2; CDR3aa: SVGGSYGYT
v_gene: TRBV12-2; j_gene: TRBJ2-5; CDR3aa: ASRSHRDQETQY
v_gene: TRBV5-1; j_gene: TRBJ2-5; CDR3aa: ASSFKGAPQETQY
v_gene: TRBV2; j_gene: TRBJ2-1; CDR3aa: ASTRDYNEQF
v_gene: TRBV6-1; j_gene: TRBJ2-1; CDR3aa: ASTPPSNEQF
v_gene: TRBV10-3; j_gene: TRBJ2-1; CDR3aa: AISDQNRGRRGEQF
v_gene: TRBV5-6; j_gene: TRBJ2-1; CDR3aa: ASSPVPTNEQF
v_gene: TRBV11-2; j_gene: TRBJ2-7; CDR3aa: ASSKQNSEQY
v_gene: TRBV4-1; j_gene: TRBJ2-5; CDR3aa: ASSQGDSPRAQY
v_gene: TRBV19; j_gene: TRBJ2-3; CDR3aa: ATYKRYPDTQY
v_gene: TRBV27; j_gene: TRBJ1-1; CDR3aa: ASSLIGTSTEAF
v_gene: TRBV21-1; j_gene: TRBJ1-1; CDR3aa: ASSKDGTYTEAF
v_gene: TRBV29-1; j_gene: TRBJ2-5; CDR3aa: SVVGSQETQY
v_gene: TRBV7-9; j_gene: TRBJ2-7; CDR3aa: ASSPRPREGSYEQY
v_gene: TRBV29-1; j_gene: TRBJ1-1; CDR3aa: SVAVRGGTEAF
v_gene: TRBV2; j_gene: TRBJ2-5; CDR3aa: ASSPGATQETQY